Sequencing of this TCR beta chain was carried out in a study of OX40 agonist ivuxolimab in advanced cancers. Looking at the study overall: Ivuxolimab, an agonist antibody against OX40 (CD134), was given to patients.

V shed 1 base and J 4 bases; nucleotides not matched to a gene: 6. This CDR3 has 15 residues. Germline CDR1 and CDR2: LGHNA and YSLEER. Sequencing was performed with immunoSEQ multiplex PCR; in TCRdb, only in-frame clones are kept and a portion is missing. The sample records more than 100,000 clones, 75% to 90% being singletons. The chain joins TRBV4-3 to TRBJ2-5, with 7 bases fitting TRBD2. The receptor was derived from an adult with an advanced solid tumor such as melanoma, head and neck, liver or kidney cancer. Sample: CD4+ or CD8+ T cells sorted from blood, taken in a trial of the OX40 agonist ivuxolimab. In DNA form, the CDR3 reads TGCGCCAGCAGCCAAGTGACTAGCTTAATAGAGACCCAGTACTTC. This gives the protein CASSQVTSLIETQYF.